This T cell receptor (beta chain) was profiled in a study of T cells in Graves' hyperthyroidism and ophthalmopathy. Findings of the study overall: Among thyroid clonotypes expanded above 0.001, most also appeared in blood.

Regions amplified from RNA transcripts were the TCR beta CDR3 regions. Primed by the HTBI set, a first-round RT-PCR was run on the TCR CDR3. Each CDR3 protein is one row after TCRdb ran MiXCR on the multiplex PCR reads. This repertoire shows about 580,000 distinct CDR3 sequences, around 42% found once; its top ten account for around 8%. Trimming cost V 4 bases and J 5 bases, with 14 bases left between them. CDR3 length: 15 residues. CDR1 is SEHNR, CDR2 FQNEAQ, per germline (reference sequence). This clonotype has at least ten counts. As yet, its antigen is unknown. The gene calls are TRBV7-9 and TRBJ1-4; tentatively, D is TRBD1 (5 bases). The source is a woman between 18 and 29 years old with Graves' hyperthyroidism. Sequenced material: peripheral blood or thyroid tissue (not recorded which). CDR3 amino acids: CASSWRDGRNEKLFF. CDR3 coding DNA: TGTGCCAGCAGCTGGAGGGACGGCCGAAATGAAAAACTGTTTTTT.